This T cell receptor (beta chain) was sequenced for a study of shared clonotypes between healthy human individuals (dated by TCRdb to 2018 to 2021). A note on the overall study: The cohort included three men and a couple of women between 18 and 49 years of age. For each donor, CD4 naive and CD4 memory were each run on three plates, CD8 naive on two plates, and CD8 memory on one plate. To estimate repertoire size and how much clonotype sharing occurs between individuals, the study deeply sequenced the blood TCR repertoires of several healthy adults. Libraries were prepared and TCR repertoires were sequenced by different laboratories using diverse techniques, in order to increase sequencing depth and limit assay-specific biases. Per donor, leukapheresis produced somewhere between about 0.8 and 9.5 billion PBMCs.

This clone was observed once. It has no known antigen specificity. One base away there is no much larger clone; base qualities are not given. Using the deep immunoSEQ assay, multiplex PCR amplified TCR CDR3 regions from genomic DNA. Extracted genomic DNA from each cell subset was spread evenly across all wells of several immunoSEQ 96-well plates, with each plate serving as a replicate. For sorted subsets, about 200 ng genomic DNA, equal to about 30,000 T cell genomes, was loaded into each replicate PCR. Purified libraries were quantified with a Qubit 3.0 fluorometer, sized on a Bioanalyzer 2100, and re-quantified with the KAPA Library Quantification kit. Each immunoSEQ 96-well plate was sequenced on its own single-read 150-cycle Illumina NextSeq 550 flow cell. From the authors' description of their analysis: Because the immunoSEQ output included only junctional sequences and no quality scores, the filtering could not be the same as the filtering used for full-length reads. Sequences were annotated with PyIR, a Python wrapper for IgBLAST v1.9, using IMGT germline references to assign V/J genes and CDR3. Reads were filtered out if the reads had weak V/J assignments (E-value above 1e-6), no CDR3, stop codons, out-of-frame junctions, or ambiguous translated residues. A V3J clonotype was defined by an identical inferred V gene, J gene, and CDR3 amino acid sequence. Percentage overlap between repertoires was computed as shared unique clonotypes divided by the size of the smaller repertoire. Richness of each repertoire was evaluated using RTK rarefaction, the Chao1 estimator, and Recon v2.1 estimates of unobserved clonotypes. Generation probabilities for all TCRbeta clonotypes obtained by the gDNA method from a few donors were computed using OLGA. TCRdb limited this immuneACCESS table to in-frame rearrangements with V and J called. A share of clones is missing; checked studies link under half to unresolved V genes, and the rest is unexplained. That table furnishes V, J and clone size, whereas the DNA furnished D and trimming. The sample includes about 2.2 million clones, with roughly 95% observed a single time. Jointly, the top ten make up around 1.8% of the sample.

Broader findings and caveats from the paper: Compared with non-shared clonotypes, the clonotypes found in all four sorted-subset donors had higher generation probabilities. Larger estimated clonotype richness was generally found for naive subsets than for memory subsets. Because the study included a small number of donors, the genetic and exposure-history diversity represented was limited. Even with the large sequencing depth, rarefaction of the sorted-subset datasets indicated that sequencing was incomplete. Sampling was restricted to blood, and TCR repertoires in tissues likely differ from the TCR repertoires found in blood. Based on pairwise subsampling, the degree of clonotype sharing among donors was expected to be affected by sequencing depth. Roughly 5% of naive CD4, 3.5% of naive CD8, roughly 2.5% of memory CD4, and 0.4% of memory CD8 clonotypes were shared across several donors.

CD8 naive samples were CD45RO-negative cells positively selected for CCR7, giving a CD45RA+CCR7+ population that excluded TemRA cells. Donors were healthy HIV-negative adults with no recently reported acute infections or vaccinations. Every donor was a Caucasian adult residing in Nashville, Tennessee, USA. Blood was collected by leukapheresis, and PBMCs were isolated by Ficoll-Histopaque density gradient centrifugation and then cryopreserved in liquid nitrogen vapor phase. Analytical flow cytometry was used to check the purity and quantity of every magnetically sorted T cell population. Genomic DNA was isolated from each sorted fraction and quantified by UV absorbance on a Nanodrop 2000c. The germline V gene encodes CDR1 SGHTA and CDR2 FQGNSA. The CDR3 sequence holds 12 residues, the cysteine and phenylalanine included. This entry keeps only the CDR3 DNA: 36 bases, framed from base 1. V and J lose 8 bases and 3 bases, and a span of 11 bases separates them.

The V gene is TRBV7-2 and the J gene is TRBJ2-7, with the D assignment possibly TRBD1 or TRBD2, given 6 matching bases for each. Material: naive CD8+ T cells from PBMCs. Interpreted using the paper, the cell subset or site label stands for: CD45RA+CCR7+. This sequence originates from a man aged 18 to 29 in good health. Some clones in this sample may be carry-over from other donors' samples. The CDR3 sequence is CASGGLGYEQYF. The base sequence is TGTGCCAGCGGGGGGCTTGGCTACGAGCAGTACTTC.